The clone carrying this T cell receptor beta chain is judged medium-sized. What it recognizes is unknown. TCRdb reassembled clones from the PCR reads with MiXCR. The sample carries some 5,000 clones, around 25% recorded once. The data are from a study of metastatic and nonmetastatic thyroid tumors. Study summary: Comparison of repertoires was carried out across blood and tumor or nodule tissue from malignant and benign thyroid patients.

Trimming took 4 bases from V and 5 from J, leaving 12 bases between them. Per the germline V gene, CDR1 is LNHNV and CDR2 is YYDKDF (reference sequence). The CDR3 length is 14 residues. Study-wide results and limits: Patients with malignant thyroid tumors reportedly had significantly higher TCR beta diversity than those with benign nodules, in blood and tumor.

Until they underwent thyroid surgery, no patient had received any treatment. Sequences were obtained from adjacent normal tissue. The chain is built from TRBV15 and TRBJ1-5; weak D call: TRBD1 (6 bases). The origin of this receptor is a female donor with papillary thyroid cancer or a benign thyroid nodule (not recorded which). Some clones in this sample may be carry-over from other donors' samples. Here the CDR3 DNA reads TGTGCCACCAGCATGGGGGGCAGGCATCAGCCCCAGCATTTT. It codes for CATSMGGRHQPQHF.